One sample yielded the 21 T cell receptor beta chains listed below, sequenced in a study of blood T cell repertoires in COVID-19. The assay was immunoSEQ multiplex PCR, and TCRdb's table has in-frame clones only and misses some. This table has 250,000 to 350,000 clones, about 81% appearing once. Source material: peripheral blood. These receptors were collected from a human donor with COVID-19, enrolled during active disease. The donor label of this sample is uncertain.

V and J are TRBV7-9 and TRBJ1-3; the D gene is possibly TRBD1 (5 bases). The CDR3 extends over 15 amino acids. Trimming removed 1 base at V and 1 base at J, with 8 bases between. The germline V gene encodes CDR1 SEHNR and CDR2 FQNEAQ (reference sequence). The CDR3 reads CASSLVAGSGNTIYF. The DNA of the CDR3 is TGTGCCAGCAGCTTAGTGGCAGGGTCTGGAAACACCATATATTTT.

J is TRBJ1-6 and V is TRBV27, with TRBD1 as a possible D gene (6 bases). Between the trimmed V and J ends, which lost 6 bases and 10 bases, there was a span of 19 bases. The length of the CDR3 is 15 residues. Germline V gene lookup returns CDR1 MNHEY and CDR2 SMNVEV (reference sequence). The CDR3 is CASSPTDRTYSPLHF. Written as DNA, the CDR3 is TGTGCCAGCAGCCCCACCGACAGGACATACTCACCCCTCCACTTT.

This clone was detected only once. The rearrangement joins TRBV6-6 to TRBJ2-5; perhaps TRBD2 as D (5 bases). There are 13 residues in the CDR3. The V end lost 6 bases, the J end lost 13 bases, and 21 bases lay between the germline ends. Germline CDR1 and CDR2: MNHNY and SVGAGI (reference sequence). The CDR3 spells CASRSRPEPGWYF. The CDR3 DNA sequence: TGTGCCAGCAGATCTAGACCAGAGCCGGGGTGGTACTTC.

This chain links TRBV13 with TRBJ2-3; perhaps TRBD2 as D (7 bases). The V end was cut by 5 bases, the J end by 1 base, with 19 bases between. This CDR3 spans 17 amino acids. CDR1 and CDR2 (germline): PRHDT, FYEKMQ (reference sequence). For the CDR3, the DNA is TGTGCCAGCAGCCCGGGGGGCGGAATGTCGGGCACAGATACGCAGTATTTT. Translation: CASSPGGGMSGTDTQYF.

The gene calls are TRBV5-1 and TRBJ1-5; maybe TRBD1 (6 bases). Germline-derived CDR1 and CDR2 are SGHRS and YFSETQ. The CDR3 has 17 residues. V dropped 0 bases and J dropped 3 bases, with 16 bases sitting between them. This chain's CDR3 is CASSLEEEKGVNQPQHF. CDR3 DNA: TGCGCCAGCAGCTTGGAAGAGGAAAAGGGGGTCAATCAGCCCCAGCATTTT.

The CDR3 coding sequence is TGTGCCAGTCCCACCCGACAGTTTTATTACGAGCAGTACTTC. Its translation is CASPTRQFYYEQYF. The chain uses TRBV19 and TRBJ2-7; weak D call: TRBD1 (5 bases). The CDR3 sequence is 14 residues long. The V gene's germline CDR1 is LNHDA and CDR2 SQIVND (reference sequence). Trimming left V 8 bases short and J 4 bases short, with 18 bases between.

The gene calls are TRBV5-1 and TRBJ2-2; D might be TRBD1 (5 bases). This CDR3 is built from 16 residues. CDR1 and CDR2 (germline): SGHRS, YFSETQ. V was clipped by 4 bases and J by 4 bases, with 17 bases between them. The DNA of the CDR3 is TGCGCCAGCAGCCTAGACAGCCCCACTCGCACCGGGGAGCTGTTTTTT. Its protein product is CASSLDSPTRTGELFF.

This sequence joins TRBV6-4 and TRBJ2-2; 13 bases agree with TRBD2. Germline V gene lookup returns CDR1 MRHNA and CDR2 SNTAGT. The CDR3 extends over 15 amino acids. With 6 bases clipped from V and 5 bases from J, the junction kept 3 bases outside the gene matches. CDR3 protein: CASSQTSGRTGELFF. The CDR3 DNA sequence: TGTGCCAGCAGCCAGACTAGCGGGAGGACCGGGGAGCTGTTTTTT.

This clone was picked up a small number of times. The rearrangement links TRBV11-2 to TRBJ2-5; 8 bases align to TRBD2. The ends lost 1 base at V and 5 bases at J; junction bases unmatched: 6. The germline V gene encodes CDR1 SGHAT and CDR2 FQNNGV. The length of the CDR3 is 15 residues. Here the CDR3 DNA reads TGTGCCAGCAGCTTAGGGGGGACTAGATACGAGACCCAGTACTTC. It is translated as CASSLGGTRYETQYF.

This rearrangement joins TRBV6-5 to TRBJ2-1; D is unresolved. CDR1 and CDR2 (germline): MNHEY, SVGAGI. Trimming took off 6 bases at V and 1 base at J, with 10 bases between the two ends. This CDR3 is 14 amino acids long. CDR3 DNA: TGTGCCAGCAGAACAAGTGTGTCCTACAATGAGCAGTTCTTC. Translated, it gives CASRTSVSYNEQFF.

The chain is built from TRBV5-1 and TRBJ2-7; 8 nucleotides match TRBD1. Germline values: CDR1 SGHRS, CDR2 YFSETQ. V trimming: 5 bases; J trimming: 7 bases; junction bases outside the gene matches: 8. This CDR3 has 13 amino acids. The CDR3 region is CASREQGAGEQYF. In DNA form, the CDR3 reads TGCGCCAGCAGAGAGCAGGGGGCTGGAGAGCAGTACTTC.

The chain has TRBV7-2 and TRBJ2-7, with TRBD1 matching 7 bases. The junction had 4 bases not matched to a gene; V was cut back by 0 bases and J by 2 bases. The CDR3 consists of 15 residues. Germline values: CDR1 SGHTA, CDR2 FQGNSA. CDR3 in amino acids: CASSLAGDSPYEQYF. The DNA for the CDR3 is TGTGCCAGCAGCTTAGCCGGGGACAGTCCCTACGAGCAGTACTTC.

This chain joins TRBV3-1 (or the pseudogene TRBV3-2) and TRBJ1-5; D is possibly TRBD1 (5 bases). CDR1 is LGHDT and CDR2 is YNNKEL in the germline V gene (reference sequence). This CDR3 comprises 17 residues. Between the trimmed V and J ends, which lost 1 base and 1 base, there was a span of 14 bases. CDR3 coding DNA: TGTGCCAGCAGCCAAGGCGTTTCGACAGCCAGCAATCAGCCCCAGCATTTT. Protein: CASSQGVSTASNQPQHF.

The chain employs TRBV7-8 and TRBJ1-1; D gene unclear. Germline CDR1 and CDR2: SGHVS and FQNEAQ. Trimming pared 4 bases from V and 4 bases from J, leaving 10 bases between. The CDR3 consists of 13 residues. This CDR3 reads CASSSTRGTEAFF. Written as DNA, the CDR3 is TGTGCCAGCAGCTCAACCCGGGGCACTGAAGCTTTCTTT.

The chain joins TRBV5-1 to TRBJ1-2, with 10 bases identical to TRBD1. There are 17 residues in the CDR3. Unmatched junction bases numbered 10, after V lost 5 bases and J lost 0 bases. Germline assignment: CDR1 SGHRS and CDR2 YFSETQ. The CDR3 nucleotides read TGCGCCAGCAGTCCGACAGGGGGCGACCCCGCTAACTATGGCTACACCTTC. It specifies CASSPTGGDPANYGYTF.

V gene TRBV28 combines with J gene TRBJ1-2; 10 nucleotides line up with TRBD1. The junction had 8 bases not matched to a gene; V was cut back by 6 bases and J by 7 bases. Looked up from germline, CDR1 is MDHEN and CDR2 is SYDVKM. CDR3 length equals 14 residues. As DNA, the CDR3 is TGTGCCAGCAGGAGGGGACAGGGGACAAGTGGCTACACCTTC. This codes for CASRRGQGTSGYTF.

In nucleotides, the CDR3 is TGTGCCAGCAGCTTAGTGAGCGAGCGAGCTTTCTTT. It yields the protein CASSLVSERAFF. V and J are TRBV11-2 and TRBJ1-1; D ambiguous. With 1 base removed from V and 10 bases from J, the gap between germline ends came to 10 bases. CDR1 is SGHAT, CDR2 FQNNGV, per germline. CDR3 size: 12 residues.

V usage is TRBV5-1 and J usage is TRBJ1-1, with D tentatively TRBD1 (5 bases). Per the germline V gene, CDR1 is SGHRS and CDR2 is YFSETQ. V lost 3 bases, J lost 6 bases, and 12 bases lay in between. The CDR3 extends over 13 amino acids. The chain's CDR3 is CASSSDKFAEAFF. CDR3 sequence (DNA): TGCGCCAGCAGCTCGGACAAGTTCGCTGAAGCTTTCTTT.

This chain uses TRBV4-1 with TRBJ1-1; D gene uncertain. The CDR3 loop spans 14 amino acids. Trimming removed 2 bases at V and 1 base at J, with 8 bases between. CDR1 is MGHRA, CDR2 YSYEKL, per germline. CDR3 amino acids: CASSQQAWNTEAFF. Here the CDR3 DNA reads TGCGCCAGCAGCCAACAAGCATGGAACACTGAAGCTTTCTTT.

As regards this clone: It is unclear where the CDR3 begins or ends on the DNA, so no DNA is shown, and the CDR3 is as TCRdb lists it. The V and J genes are TRBV29-1 and TRBJ1-2. Germline loops: CDR1 SQVTM, CDR2 ANQGSEA. From its first to its last residue, the CDR3 has 12 amino acids. The chain's CDR3 is CSVGEGTIWNTF.

The chain couples TRBV7-2 to TRBJ2-1, with a tentative D call TRBD1 (6 bases). The germline V and J ends were trimmed by 5 bases and 5 bases, with 16 bases remaining between them. Germline V gene data show CDR1 as SGHTA and CDR2 as FQGNSA. The CDR3 runs 15 residues. CDR3: CASSPAGTGHNEQFF. In DNA form, the CDR3 reads TGTGCCAGCAGCCCAGCCGGAACAGGGCACAATGAGCAGTTCTTC.